The 29 T cell receptor beta chains given below trace back to one sample, sequenced in a study of cytotoxic CD8 clonotypes in ibrutinib-treated CLL. Clones were sequenced by immunoSEQ multiplex PCR, and TCRdb holds only the in-frame ones, with some missing. The sample consists of about 200,000 clones, about two thirds of them appearing once. The sequencing used PBMCs, collected after 24 months of ibrutinib treatment. The source is a human donor with chronic lymphocytic leukemia.

The chain recombines TRBV5-1 with TRBJ1-2; no clear D. V was cut by 0 bases and J by 8 bases, with 14 bases left in between. The CDR3 is made up of 14 amino acids. Germline assignment: CDR1 SGHRS and CDR2 YFSETQ. CDR3 DNA sequence: TGCGCCAGCAGCTTGGATCTATCGGGGTTCGGCTACACCTTC. Translated: CASSLDLSGFGYTF.

The gene calls are TRBV5-1 and TRBJ2-2, with D possibly matching TRBD1 (6 bases). Germline V gene lookup returns CDR1 SGHRS and CDR2 YFSETQ. V was trimmed by 3 bases and J by 3 bases, leaving 9 bases between them. The CDR3 sequence is 14 residues long. CDR3 bases: TGCGCCAGCAGCTCAGGGGCGTACACCGGGGAGCTGTTTTTT. Its translation is CASSSGAYTGELFF.

The V and J genes are TRBV13 and TRBJ2-1; weak D call: TRBD1 (5 bases). The germline gives CDR1 PRHDT, CDR2 FYEKMQ (reference sequence). Trimming took 5 bases from V and 1 from J, leaving 9 bases between them. The CDR3 extends over 14 amino acids. The chain's CDR3 is CASSPRQSYNEQFF. CDR3 in DNA: TGTGCCAGCAGCCCCAGACAGTCCTACAATGAGCAGTTCTTC.

The chain joins TRBV7-2 to TRBJ1-2; D not resolved. The ends were cut back, 1 base at V and 8 bases at J, with 14 bases in the middle. Germline V gene sequence: CDR1 SGHTA, CDR2 FQGNSA. The CDR3 runs 14 residues. The CDR3 sequence is CASSLVGQAEGYTF. The CDR3 region has the DNA TGTGCCAGCAGCTTAGTTGGTCAGGCCGAGGGCTACACCTTC.

The chain employs TRBV10-1 and TRBJ2-2, with 7 bases aligning to TRBD1. CDR3 length: 16 residues. The J segment lost 6 bases and the V segment lost 5 bases, leaving 12 bases of the junction unmatched. Looked up from germline, CDR1 is WNHNN and CDR2 is SYGVQD (reference sequence). The CDR3: CASSTRQGLMAGELFF. The DNA of the CDR3 is TGCGCCAGCAGTACAAGACAGGGCCTTATGGCCGGGGAGCTGTTTTTT.

The V call is TRBV2, the J call TRBJ2-3, with 7 bases aligning to TRBD1. The CDR3 sequence is 15 residues long. With V trimmed by 2 bases and J by 3 bases, 5 bases remained unmatched. Germline CDR1 and CDR2: SNHLY and FYNNEI. The CDR3 sequence: CASSENGDRTDTQYF. The DNA of the CDR3 is TGTGCCAGCAGTGAAAACGGGGACAGAACAGATACGCAGTATTTT.

The chain links TRBV27 to TRBJ1-2; D is perhaps TRBD1 (6 bases). The CDR3 runs to 16 residues. Germline values: CDR1 MNHEY, CDR2 SMNVEV (reference sequence). Deletions cut 3 bases from V and 5 bases from J, with 19 bases between. The CDR3 sequence: CASSLVHREIGYGYTF. CDR3 nucleotides: TGTGCCAGCAGTTTGGTTCACAGGGAAATAGGATATGGCTACACCTTC.

The chain carries TRBV18 and TRBJ1-5; 8 bases fit TRBD1. CDR1 is KGHSH, CDR2 LQKENI, per germline. The CDR3 has 16 amino acids. The V segment lost 4 bases and the J segment 3 bases; nucleotides outside the gene matches: 8. The CDR3 protein is CASSREQGANNQPQHF. As DNA, the CDR3 is TGTGCCAGCTCACGGGAGCAGGGGGCGAACAATCAGCCCCAGCATTTT.

This clone appeared a single time. V is TRBV27 and J is TRBJ2-5, with TRBD2 matching over 12 bases. This CDR3 contains 18 residues. Trimming cost V 5 bases and J 4 bases; bases outside gene matches: 14. The germline V gene has CDR1 MNHEY and CDR2 SMNVEV (reference sequence). The CDR3 DNA follows: TGTGCCAGCAGTCCAGACCCCCGGACTAGCGGGAAAGGAGAGACCCAGTACTTC. Its translation is CASSPDPRTSGKGETQYF.

V and J are TRBV6-5 and TRBJ2-7; TRBD2 matches at 7 bases. CDR3 length: 15 residues. The J segment lost 3 bases and the V segment lost 5 bases, leaving 10 bases of the junction unmatched. Germline CDR1 MNHEY, CDR2 SVGAGI. This CDR3 is CASSRPGRSLYEQYF. The CDR3 nucleotides are TGTGCCAGCAGTCGCCCCGGGAGGTCCCTCTACGAGCAGTACTTC.

This chain connects TRBV6-1 to TRBJ1-2; no firm D call. The CDR3 loop spans 12 amino acids. Germline values: CDR1 MNHNS, CDR2 SASEGT. V lost 1 base to trimming and J lost 8 bases, with 8 bases between them. In nucleotides, the CDR3 is TGTGCCAGCAGTGAAGGGAATGCGGGCTACACCTTC. This gives the protein CASSEGNAGYTF.

The table lists this clone with a few counts. This chain uses TRBV27 with TRBJ2-7; TRBD1 might be the D (5 bases). Trimming stripped 5 bases from V and 7 bases from J, with 18 bases between. The CDR3 runs to 14 residues. Germline V lookup: CDR1 MNHEY, CDR2 SMNVEV (reference sequence). This CDR3 reads CASSPYRTMGEQYF. CDR3 in DNA: TGTGCCAGCAGTCCCTACAGGACGATGGGGGAGCAGTACTTC.

This chain uses TRBV4-3 with TRBJ2-3, with a weak D call TRBD2 (7 bases). Germline V gene lookup returns CDR1 LGHNA and CDR2 YSLEER. This CDR3 comprises 15 residues. V lost 0 bases, J lost 6 bases, and 13 bases lay in between. The CDR3 nucleotides are TGCGCCAGCAGCCAAGATGGGAGGGACACGGATACGCAGTATTTT. This encodes CASSQDGRDTDTQYF.

The sample holds a few counts of this clone. The same CDR3 also results from other DNA sequences found in this sample. The V gene is TRBV7-6, the J gene TRBJ2-7; the D is unclear. The CDR3 length is 13 residues. Germline CDR1 and CDR2: SGHVS and FNYEAQ. V gave up 0 bases and J gave up 1 base, with 4 bases separating them. The CDR3 bases are TGTGCCAGCAGCTTAGCGTCGTCCTACGAGCAGTACTTC. Translating gives CASSLASSYEQYF.

As regards this clone: An end of the junction does not agree with germline; a read error may underlie this. This chain uses TRBV27 with TRBJ1-1, with no clear D. The germline CDR1 and CDR2 sequences are MNHEY and SMNVEV (reference sequence). The CDR3 consists of 14 residues. The CDR3 region is CASCLVGGNTEAFF. The CDR3 bases are TGTGCCAGCTGTTTAGTGGGAGGGAACACTGAAGCTTTCTTT.

The V call is TRBV7-2, the J call TRBJ1-4; the match to TRBD1 covers 7 bases. The V gene end was trimmed by 1 base and the J gene end by 8 bases; junction bases not matched to a gene: 7. This CDR3 spans 15 amino acids. From germline, CDR1 is SGHTA and CDR2 FQGNSA. CDR3 residues: CASSLGQGFGEKLFF. The CDR3 region has the DNA TGTGCCAGCAGCTTAGGACAGGGTTTCGGAGAAAAACTGTTTTTT.

The V and J genes are TRBV5-1 and TRBJ2-5; TRBD2 matches 8 bases. V trimming: 4 bases; J trimming: 3 bases; junction bases outside the gene matches: 5. Germline loops: CDR1 SGHRS, CDR2 YFSETQ. The CDR3 length is 14 residues. The CDR3 region has the DNA TGCGCCAGCAGCCAGGGACTAGGCGAAGAGACCCAGTACTTC. This encodes CASSQGLGEETQYF.

The chain joins TRBV5-6 to TRBJ1-3; D is unresolved. The CDR3 loop spans 15 amino acids. V lost 0 bases and J lost 2, with 9 bases in between. Germline V CDR1 and CDR2: SGHDT, YYEEEE. DNA of the CDR3: TGTGCCAGCAGCTTGGGGATTTATCCTGGAAACACCATATATTTT. Amino acid sequence: CASSLGIYPGNTIYF.

Details on this clone: This may stem from a read error, because a much larger clone lies one nucleotide away. The rearrangement joins TRBV18 to TRBJ1-5, with D possibly TRBD1 on 5 matching bases. The germline V gene encodes CDR1 KGHSH and CDR2 LQKENI. The CDR3 sequence is 13 residues long. V lost 4 bases, J lost 11 bases, and 15 bases lay in between. CDR3 DNA sequence: TGTGCCAGCTCACGGGGCAGACACCTCGCCCAGCATTTT. This codes for CASSRGRHLAQHF.

The chain uses TRBV9 and TRBJ1-2; D ambiguous. Germline V gene lookup returns CDR1 SGDLS and CDR2 YYNGEE. Trimming took off 5 bases at V and 0 bases at J, with 11 bases between the two ends. CDR3 length: 14 residues. CDR3 residues: CASSNMITNYGYTF. CDR3 sequence (DNA): TGTGCCAGCAGTAACATGATAACTAACTATGGCTACACCTTC.

This rearrangement joins TRBV30 to TRBJ2-7; D is uncertain. The germline V gene encodes CDR1 GTSNPN and CDR2 SVGIG (reference sequence). Deletions cut 0 bases from V and 6 bases from J, with 15 bases between. There are 14 residues in the CDR3. The CDR3 nucleotides are TGTGCCTGGAGTGTACTCGGAGTAATCGGCGAGCAGTACTTC. It specifies CAWSVLGVIGEQYF.

V is TRBV5-4 and J is TRBJ2-4; 8 bases match TRBD1. The CDR3 contains 16 residues. J lost 3 bases, V lost 3 bases, and 8 bases had no gene match. From germline, CDR1 is SGHNT and CDR2 YYREEE (reference sequence). CDR3 coding DNA: TGTGCCAGCAGCTCCGGACAGGGTGACGGCAAAAACATTCAGTACTTC. This encodes CASSSGQGDGKNIQYF.

The rearrangement joins TRBV18 to TRBJ2-5, with 13 bases aligning to TRBD2. The V and J ends lost 0 bases and 4 bases, in that order; junction bases with no gene match: 2. This CDR3 spans 16 amino acids. CDR1 is KGHSH, CDR2 LQKENI, per germline. In DNA form, the CDR3 reads TGTGCCAGCTCACCACCGGGACTAGCGGGACCAGAGACCCAGTACTTC. It translates to CASSPPGLAGPETQYF.

This chain joins TRBV5-6 and TRBJ1-2; 7 nucleotides line up with TRBD1. V gave up 4 bases and J gave up 3 bases; unmatched junction bases: 9. The length of the CDR3 is 15 residues. Per the germline V gene, CDR1 is SGHDT and CDR2 is YYEEEE. Here the CDR3 DNA reads TGTGCCAGCAGCCGCACAGGGGAGGGCGACTATGGCTACACCTTC. Protein: CASSRTGEGDYGYTF.

This clone showed up just a few times. The chain links TRBV7-8 to TRBJ2-5, with D possibly TRBD2 on 5 matching bases. The germline V gene has CDR1 SGHVS and CDR2 FQNEAQ. V shed 6 bases and J shed 6 bases, with 20 bases lying between them. The length of the CDR3 is 15 residues. This CDR3 is CASSLLSDLGKTQYF. The CDR3 nucleotides read TGTGCCAGCAGTTTACTTTCAGACCTCGGGAAGACCCAGTACTTC.

The rearrangement uses TRBV29-1 and TRBJ1-1; D may be TRBD1 (5 bases). Germline assignment: CDR1 SQVTM and CDR2 ANQGSEA. The CDR3 contains 13 residues. V was pared by 4 bases and J by 1 base, with 10 bases between. The CDR3 here is CSVAIGGNTEAFF. CDR3 nucleotides: TGCAGCGTTGCCATCGGGGGGAACACTGAAGCTTTCTTT.

The chain uses TRBV6-5 and TRBJ2-7; 13 bases line up with TRBD2. J was trimmed by 12 bases and V by 6 bases; bases with no gene match: 8. Germline CDR1 is MNHEY and CDR2 is SVGAGI. The length of the CDR3 is 13 residues. CDR3 DNA: TGTGCCAGCAGCCTCGGACTAGCGGGAGTCCGGTACTTC. Translation: CASSLGLAGVRYF.

This chain uses TRBV6-1 with TRBJ2-7; the match to TRBD2 covers 7 bases. V lost 7 bases, J lost 5 bases, and 11 bases stayed unmatched. The germline CDR1 and CDR2 sequences are MNHNS and SASEGT. The CDR3 contains 14 residues. The CDR3 sequence: CASTWRENINEQYF. The CDR3 coding sequence is TGTGCCAGCACTTGGCGGGAGAATATCAACGAGCAGTACTTC.

The CDR3 DNA is TGTGCCAGCAGAGAGACCCAGGGCACTGAAGCTTTCTTT. Translated: CASRETQGTEAFF. The chain links TRBV2 to TRBJ1-1, with D tentatively TRBD1 (5 bases). The CDR3 contains 13 residues. V gave up 6 bases and J gave up 4 bases, with 12 bases separating them. The germline V gene has CDR1 SNHLY and CDR2 FYNNEI.